This T cell receptor beta chain was identified in a study of blood T cell repertoires in COVID-19. The overall study: In each case, the material was cDNA or gDNA derived from T cells, B-cell-depleted T cells, or PBMCs.

The CDR3 extends over 15 amino acids. CDR1 and CDR2 from the germline V gene are MNHEY and SMNVEV (reference sequence). V lost 5 bases, J lost 7 bases, and 5 bases stayed unmatched. Sequenced by immunoSEQ multiplex PCR; TCRdb stores in-frame clones only, minus some. The top ten hold about 4% of the sample, which has 110,000 to 150,000 clones, approximately 85% seen once. Sequenced: peripheral blood. The chain joins TRBV27 to TRBJ1-4, with 12 bases identical to TRBD1. This clonotype originated in a woman of 80 years or more with acute or convalescent COVID-19. In DNA form, the CDR3 reads TGTGCCAGCAGTGCCCCGGGACAGGGGGCTGAAAAACTGTTTTTT. Protein sequence: CASSAPGQGAEKLFF.